The 2 T cell receptor beta chains in this list originate from one sample, sequenced in a study of T-cell reconstitution after alpha-beta-depleted transplantation in children (dated by TCRdb to 2016 to 2018). This specimen's treatment or condition label, interpreted: allogeneic hematopoietic cell transplantation with graft depleted of TCRalphabeta T cells and CD19 B cells. The library came from PCR. Data came from an Illumina HiSeq 2500. Molecular barcoding was employed in the preparation of TCR libraries, with unique molecular identifiers being used to normalize TCRbeta repertoire quantification. TCRdb reprocessed the public reads (quality trimming at Q25 with fastp, clone calling with MiXCR) and kept in-frame beta chains. Each entry is one CDR3 protein sequence, shown with its most common DNA and genes. The sample records under 250,000 distinct CDR3 sequences, roughly 15% of which are singletons. The ten largest clones add up to 35% to 50% of the sample.

The sequenced sample was PBMCs, mostly from graft donor cells, obtained 360 days after TCRalphabeta/CD19-depleted stem cell transplant. The source is a male patient under 10 years old who had a stem cell transplant for acute lymphoblastic leukemia, so the T cells may come from the graft donor.

The V gene is TRBV20-1, the J gene TRBJ2-7, with D possibly being TRBD2 (7 bases). Per germline, CDR1 DFQATT and CDR2 SNEGSKA (reference sequence). This CDR3 has 14 amino acids. The V end lost 6 bases, the J end lost 1 base, and 16 bases lay between the germline ends. CDR3 sequence (DNA): TGCAGTGCGGCAAGAGGGGGGGCGTCCTACGAGCAGTACTTC. Translating gives CSAARGGASYEQYF.

The gene calls are TRBV7-9 and TRBJ1-1; 9 positions match TRBD1. V shed 5 bases and J 6 bases; nucleotides not matched to a gene: 7. The CDR3 sequence is 14 residues long. The V gene's germline CDR1 is SEHNR and CDR2 FQNEAQ (reference sequence). CDR3 in amino acids: CASSPGQGLAEAFF. CDR3 nucleotides: TGTGCCAGCAGCCCCGGACAGGGGCTCGCTGAAGCTTTCTTT.